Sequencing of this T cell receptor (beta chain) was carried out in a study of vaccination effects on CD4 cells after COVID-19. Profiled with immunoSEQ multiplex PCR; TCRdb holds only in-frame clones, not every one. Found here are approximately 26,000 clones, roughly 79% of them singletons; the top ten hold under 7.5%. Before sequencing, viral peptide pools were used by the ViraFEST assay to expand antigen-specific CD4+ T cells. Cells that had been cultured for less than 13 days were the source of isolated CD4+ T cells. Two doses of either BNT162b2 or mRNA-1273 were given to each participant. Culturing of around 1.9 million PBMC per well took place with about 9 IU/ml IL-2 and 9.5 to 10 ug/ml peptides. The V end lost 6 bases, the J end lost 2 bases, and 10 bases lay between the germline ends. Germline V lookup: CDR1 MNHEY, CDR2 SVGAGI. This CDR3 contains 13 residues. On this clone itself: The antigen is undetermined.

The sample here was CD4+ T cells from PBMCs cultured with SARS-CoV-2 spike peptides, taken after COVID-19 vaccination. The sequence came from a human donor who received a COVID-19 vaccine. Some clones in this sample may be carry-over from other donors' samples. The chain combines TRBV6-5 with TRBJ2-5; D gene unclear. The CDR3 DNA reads TGTGCCAGCAGCCCCGCAAATCAAGAGACCCAGTACTTC. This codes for CASSPANQETQYF.